This T cell receptor beta chain was sequenced during a study of blood T cell dynamics during melanoma immunotherapy. Time point denoted: week 3, after first cycle of checkpoint inhibitor. Disease control meant complete response, partial response or stable disease at 12 weeks. A fixed DNA input of about 350 ng was used per bulk PBMC sample. Some clones are missing from TCRdb's copy, which holds only in-frame ones; the method was immunoSEQ multiplex PCR. This table holds about 7,300 clones, about 80% found once. This CDR3 is built from 14 residues. The germline gives CDR1 SGHAT, CDR2 FQNNGV. The V and J ends lost 6 bases and 4 bases, in that order; junction bases with no gene match: 9.

The receptor comes from a human donor with melanoma. The source was blood, collected from a patient treated with checkpoint blockade. The chain employs TRBV11-2 and TRBJ2-7, with 7 nucleotides matching TRBD2. DNA of the CDR3: TGTGCCAGCAGTCGGGTAGCGGGCCAGTACGAGCAGTACTTC. Translated, it gives CASSRVAGQYEQYF.